The 26 T cell receptor beta chains reported below all come from one sample, sequenced in a study of OX40 agonist ivuxolimab in advanced cancers. Clones were read by immunoSEQ multiplex PCR, and TCRdb kept only the in-frame ones, dropping some. The sample lists 55,000 to 75,000 clones, around four fifths occurring once. This material consisted of CD4+ or CD8+ T cells sorted from blood, taken in a trial of the OX40 agonist ivuxolimab. The receptors were sampled from an adult with an advanced solid tumor such as melanoma, head and neck, liver or kidney cancer.

This rearrangement joins TRBV19 to TRBJ1-5; 7 bases line up with TRBD1. Germline V CDR1 and CDR2: LNHDA, SQIVND (reference sequence). V lost 7 bases to trimming and J lost 9 bases; unmatched junction nucleotides: 15. The length of the CDR3 is 15 residues. In DNA form, the CDR3 reads TGTGCCAGTACTCAATGGGGTTATGAGGGGGCGCCCCAGCATTTT. This sequence encodes CASTQWGYEGAPQHF.

The V call is TRBV19, the J call TRBJ1-5; TRBD1 is a possible D gene (5 bases). This CDR3 has 17 residues. The germline V and J ends were trimmed by 8 bases and 4 bases, with 24 bases remaining between them. Germline CDR1 reads LNHDA; CDR2 reads SQIVND (reference sequence). The chain's CDR3 is CASRLGVAQSRNQPQHF. The CDR3 DNA is TGTGCCAGTCGTTTGGGGGTAGCTCAGAGCCGTAATCAGCCCCAGCATTTT.

V usage is TRBV28 and J usage is TRBJ1-1; maybe TRBD1 (5 bases). This CDR3 has 14 residues. Germline values: CDR1 MDHEN, CDR2 SYDVKM. V dropped 2 bases and J dropped 7 bases, with 14 bases sitting between them. The CDR3 DNA follows: TGTGCCAGCAGTTTAAGCCCCAGGGAGGGTGAAGCTTTCTTT. Protein product: CASSLSPREGEAFF. Complete variable domain (other parts from reference TRBV28 and TRBJ1-1): DVKVTQSSRYLVKRTGEKVFLECVQDMDHENMFWYRQDPGLGLRLIYFSYDVKMKEKGDIPEGYSVSREKKERFSLILESASTNQTSMYLCASSLSPREGEAFFGQGTRLTVV.

The chain links TRBV10-3 to TRBJ2-5, with 13 bases aligning to TRBD2. In germline, CDR1 is ENHRY, CDR2 SYGVKD. V shed 3 bases, J shed 2 bases, and the junction held 6 bases outside the gene matches. The CDR3 has 17 amino acids. CDR3 DNA sequence: TGTGCCATCAGTGAAAGACTAGCGGGGGGACGTCAAGAGACCCAGTACTTC. It specifies CAISERLAGGRQETQYF.

The chain has TRBV18 and TRBJ1-2; no clear D gene. Germline lookup yields CDR1 KGHSH and CDR2 LQKENI. The CDR3 covers 15 residues. Trimming cost V 0 bases and J 6 bases, with 14 bases left between them. In DNA, the CDR3 is TGTGCCAGCTCACCACCGGGCGTCGGGTCCGATGGCTACACCTTC. Translation gives CASSPPGVGSDGYTF.

This chain connects TRBV6-1 to TRBJ1-5; the D gene is possibly TRBD1 (5 bases). This CDR3 is 15 amino acids long. CDR1 is MNHNS, CDR2 SASEGT, per germline. Trimming pared 1 base from V and 4 bases from J, leaving 11 bases between. The CDR3 DNA reads TGTGCCAGCAGTGAAGAACCTTGGGGGAATCAGCCCCAGCATTTT. It encodes CASSEEPWGNQPQHF.

The chain has TRBV5-5 and TRBJ2-7; TRBD1 or TRBD2 may be the D gene (5 bases each). The CDR3 contains 12 residues. CDR1 and CDR2 from the germline V gene are SGHKS and YYEKEE (reference sequence). The V and J ends lost 3 bases and 12 bases respectively, with 16 bases between them. The CDR3: CASSYLSGTGYF. The CDR3, as DNA: TGTGCCAGCAGCTACCTTTCGGGGACGGGGTACTTC. The full variable domain, rest sourced from reference TRBV5-5 and TRBJ2-7, is DAGVTQSPTHLIKTRGQQVTLRCSPISGHKSVSWYQQVLGQGPQFIFQYYEKEERGRGNFPDRFSARQFPNYSSELNVNALLLGDSALYLCASSYLSGTGYFGPGTRLTVT.

The chain is built from TRBV28 and TRBJ1-2; possibly TRBD1 for D (6 bases). The V end lost 6 bases, the J end lost 2 bases, and 16 bases lay between the germline ends. Germline-derived CDR1 and CDR2 are MDHEN and SYDVKM. The CDR3 runs 15 residues. The CDR3 loop is CASSQGGISNYGYTF. CDR3 sequence (DNA): TGTGCCAGCAGCCAAGGGGGGATCTCGAACTATGGCTACACCTTC.

The V call is TRBV4-1, the J call TRBJ2-1, with 7 nucleotides matching TRBD1. The V gene's germline CDR1 is MGHRA and CDR2 YSYEKL. V lost 4 bases, J lost 2 bases, and 11 bases stayed unmatched. This CDR3 spans 17 amino acids. The CDR3 region is CASSRRSDGTAYNEQFF. CDR3 sequence (DNA): TGCGCCAGCAGCCGCAGATCGGACGGGACAGCCTACAATGAGCAGTTCTTC.

The V call is TRBV2, the J call TRBJ2-7, with D possibly TRBD1 on 6 matching bases. CDR1 and CDR2 from the germline V gene are SNHLY and FYNNEI. The CDR3 consists of 12 residues. Deletions cut 9 bases from V and 2 bases from J, with 11 bases between. The chain's CDR3 is CASRGQTYEQYF. CDR3 bases: TGTGCCAGTCGGGGACAAACCTACGAGCAGTACTTC.

This clone is a singleton in its sample. This chain connects TRBV28 to TRBJ1-2; D gene uncertain. Germline CDR1 and CDR2: MDHEN and SYDVKM. The ends were cut back, 6 bases at V and 0 bases at J, with 17 bases in the middle. The length of the CDR3 is 16 residues. The DNA of the CDR3 is TGTGCCAGCAGCCCCCGGGAAGGCCGAGCTAACTATGGCTACACCTTC. Its translation is CASSPREGRANYGYTF.

This clone was recorded only once. V usage is TRBV6-5 and J usage is TRBJ2-7; the D gene is possibly TRBD1 (5 bases). Trimming pared 0 bases from V and 3 bases from J, leaving 12 bases between. The V gene's germline CDR1 is MNHEY and CDR2 SVGAGI. The CDR3 contains 15 residues. The CDR3 DNA reads TGTGCCAGCAGTTACTCGATTACAGGTCACTACGAGCAGTACTTC. Translation: CASSYSITGHYEQYF.

The chain recombines TRBV6-1 with TRBJ2-2; 7 positions agree with TRBD1. This CDR3 comprises 14 residues. CDR1 is MNHNS and CDR2 is SASEGT in the germline V gene. The J segment lost 2 bases and the V segment lost 4 bases, leaving 1 base of the junction unmatched. The CDR3 sequence: CASSGQGNTGELFF. The CDR3 DNA is TGTGCCAGCAGTGGACAGGGAAACACCGGGGAGCTGTTTTTT.

The CDR3 reads CASSTGQGAGATNEKLFF. For the CDR3, the DNA is TGCGCCAGCAGCACGGGACAGGGGGCCGGTGCAACTAATGAAAAACTGTTTTTT. The chain is built from TRBV5-1 and TRBJ1-4; 12 bases match TRBD1. With 4 bases clipped from V and 0 bases from J, the junction kept 7 bases outside the gene matches. The CDR3 consists of 18 residues. Per the germline V gene, CDR1 is SGHRS and CDR2 is YFSETQ.

The chain recombines TRBV4-2 with TRBJ2-3; tentative D call: TRBD2 (5 bases). Germline assignment: CDR1 LGHNA and CDR2 YNFKEQ. Between the trimmed V and J ends, which lost 3 bases and 5 bases, there was a span of 18 bases. The CDR3 extends over 16 amino acids. In nucleotides, the CDR3 is TGTGCCAGCAGCCAGGATATGGTGGGAGAGGTAGATACGCAGTATTTT. This sequence encodes CASSQDMVGEVDTQYF.

The chain joins TRBV5-4 to TRBJ2-5; 7 nucleotides agree with TRBD1. The germline V gene has CDR1 SGHNT and CDR2 YYREEE (reference sequence). This CDR3 region has 14 residues. The trim removed 4 bases at V and 2 bases at J, leaving 5 bases unmatched. This chain's CDR3 is CASSPGTDQETQYF. In nucleotides, the CDR3 is TGTGCCAGCAGCCCCGGGACAGATCAAGAGACCCAGTACTTC.

The chain joins TRBV7-2 to TRBJ1-1; D might be TRBD1 (6 bases). The CDR3 length is 16 residues. Trimming left V 6 bases short and J 0 bases short, with 17 bases between. Germline V gives CDR1 SGHTA, CDR2 FQGNSA. The CDR3 sequence is CASSEGRGTMNTEAFF. In DNA form, the CDR3 reads TGTGCCAGCAGTGAGGGCAGGGGAACCATGAACACTGAAGCTTTCTTT.

In DNA form, the CDR3 reads TGTGCCATCAGTGAAAGGGAGGGGAGCTCTGGAAACACCATATATTTT. This translates into CAISEREGSSGNTIYF. The rearrangement links TRBV10-3 to TRBJ1-3, with a weak D call TRBD1 (5 bases). The CDR3 spans 16 residues. Trimming removed 3 bases at V and 0 bases at J, with 12 bases between. Germline values: CDR1 ENHRY, CDR2 SYGVKD.

This clone was observed a single time. The rearrangement links TRBV28 to TRBJ1-1; D unresolved. The ends were cut back, 6 bases at V and 10 bases at J, with 12 bases in the middle. This CDR3 region has 11 residues. Germline assignment: CDR1 MDHEN and CDR2 SYDVKM. The CDR3 DNA is TGTGCCAGCAGCCGGAGAACAGCAGCTTTCTTT. Amino acids: CASSRRTAAFF. Filled out from reference TRBV28 and TRBJ1-1, the complete variable domain reads DVKVTQSSRYLVKRTGEKVFLECVQDMDHENMFWYRQDPGLGLRLIYFSYDVKMKEKGDIPEGYSVSREKKERFSLILESASTNQTSMYLCASSRRTAAFFGQGTRLTVV.

The chain recombines TRBV7-2 with TRBJ1-2; D perhaps matches TRBD1 (5 bases). The CDR3 extends over 15 amino acids. CDR1 is SGHTA, CDR2 FQGNSA, per germline. Trimming left V 1 base short and J 3 bases short, with 12 bases between. The CDR3 bases are TGTGCCAGCAGCTTAGGCGTCAGGGCGGACTATGGCTACACCTTC. Its protein product is CASSLGVRADYGYTF.

V is TRBV2 and J is TRBJ2-3, with D unresolved. CDR3 length: 12 amino acids. Trimming shortened V by 3 bases and J by 3 bases, and 4 bases separated the two germline ends. CDR1 is SNHLY, CDR2 FYNNEI, per germline. CDR3 residues: CASSERTDTQYF. Written as DNA, the CDR3 is TGTGCCAGCAGTGAGAGGACAGATACGCAGTATTTT.

This clone appeared a few times. The J gene is TRBJ2-5, the V gene TRBV5-1, with D perhaps matching TRBD1 (6 bases). The CDR3 has 15 residues. Between the trimmed V and J ends, which lost 0 bases and 3 bases, there was a span of 12 bases. The germline gives CDR1 SGHRS, CDR2 YFSETQ. CDR3 region: CASSLGLGDKETQYF. The CDR3 region has the DNA TGCGCCAGCAGCTTGGGATTAGGGGACAAAGAGACCCAGTACTTC. Based on the CDR3 plus reference TRBV5-1 and TRBJ2-5, the full variable domain is KAGVTQTPRYLIKTRGQQVTLSCSPISGHRSVSWYQQTPGQGLQFLFEYFSETQRNKGNFPGRFSGRQFSNSRSEMNVSTLELGDSALYLCASSLGLGDKETQYFGPGTRLLVL.

The gene calls are TRBV10-2 and TRBJ1-1; 8 bases are a match to TRBD1. The germline gives CDR1 WSHSY, CDR2 SAAADI. The CDR3 is 16 residues long. V shed 3 bases and J 6 bases; nucleotides not matched to a gene: 12. CDR3 residues: CASSDVQGAFMPEAFF. CDR3 bases: TGCGCCAGCAGTGACGTTCAGGGGGCGTTTATGCCTGAAGCTTTCTTT.

The V call is TRBV5-1, the J call TRBJ2-6, with D maybe TRBD1 (6 bases). Trimming removed 4 bases at V and 0 bases at J, with 17 bases between. The germline CDR1 and CDR2 sequences are SGHRS and YFSETQ. The CDR3 contains 18 residues. The CDR3 loop reads CASSPTDRLYSGANVLTF. CDR3 DNA: TGCGCCAGCAGCCCGACAGACAGGCTATACTCTGGGGCCAACGTCCTGACTTTC.

This clone was seen only a few times. The chain joins TRBV9 to TRBJ2-5; D gene uncertain. The germline CDR1 and CDR2 sequences are SGDLS and YYNGEE. With 4 bases removed from V and 5 bases from J, the gap between germline ends came to 12 bases. This CDR3 is built from 13 residues. CDR3 sequence (DNA): TGTGCCAGCAGCCCATGGGGATGGGAGACCCAGTACTTC. Encoded protein: CASSPWGWETQYF.

This chain joins TRBV28 and TRBJ2-1; 9 nucleotides align to TRBD2. Germline lookup yields CDR1 MDHEN and CDR2 SYDVKM. The CDR3 loop spans 17 amino acids. V gave up 3 bases and J gave up 15 bases; unmatched junction bases: 21. The CDR3 region is CASSFRGLAGLAGVRFF. The CDR3 nucleotides are TGTGCCAGCAGTTTTAGGGGGCTAGCGGGATTGGCAGGGGTTCGGTTCTTC.